This TCR beta chain was sequenced in a study of CD8 T cells in ankylosing spondylitis. CDR3 length: 12 residues. V shed 0 bases and J shed 13 bases, with 11 bases lying between them. CDR1 and CDR2 from the germline V gene are SGDLS and YYNGEE. TCRdb reprocessed the 5' RACE reads with MiXCR, giving one entry per CDR3 protein. The table shows about 92,000 distinct CDR3 sequences, with about 9% occurring only once. The V call is TRBV9, the J call TRBJ2-4; D remains unclear. Sequencing was performed on blood, either unsorted or a sorted T cell fraction (not recorded which). The receptor was isolated from a male donor with ankylosing spondylitis or in good health (not recorded which). The CDR3 protein is CASSVEQGRQYF. CDR3 in DNA: TGTGCCAGCAGCGTAGAACAAGGACGCCAGTACTTC.